This T cell receptor (beta chain) derives from a study of cytomegalovirus exposure and HLA in healthy donors. The sample holds a few counts of this clone. Per germline, CDR1 SGHDN and CDR2 FVKESK. V was clipped by 5 bases and J by 0 bases, with 11 bases between them. This CDR3 contains 14 residues. The study ran its PCR with 60 Vbeta and 13 Jbeta primers. Some clones are missing from TCRdb's copy, which holds only in-frame ones; the method was immunoSEQ multiplex PCR. Of fewer than 250,000 clones listed, more than 60% are singletons. The sequencing input was PBMCs. The chain recombines TRBV14 with TRBJ2-7; D possibly corresponds to TRBD1 (5 bases). The receptor was derived from a woman in her 30s in good health and CMV-seropositive. This CDR3 reads CASSIRTHSYEQYF. CDR3 DNA sequence: TGTGCCAGCAGCATTCGGACACACTCCTACGAGCAGTACTTC.